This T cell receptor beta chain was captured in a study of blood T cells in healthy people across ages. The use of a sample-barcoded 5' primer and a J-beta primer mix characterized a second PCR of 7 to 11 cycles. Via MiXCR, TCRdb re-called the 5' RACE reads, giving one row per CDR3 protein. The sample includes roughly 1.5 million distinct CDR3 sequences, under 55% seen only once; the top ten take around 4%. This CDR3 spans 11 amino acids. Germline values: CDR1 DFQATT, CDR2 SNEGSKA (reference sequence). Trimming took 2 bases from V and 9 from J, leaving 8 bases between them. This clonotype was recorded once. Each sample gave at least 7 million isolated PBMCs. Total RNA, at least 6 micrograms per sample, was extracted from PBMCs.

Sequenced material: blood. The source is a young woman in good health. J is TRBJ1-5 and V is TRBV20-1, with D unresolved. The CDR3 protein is CSARRTAPQHF. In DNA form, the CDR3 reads TGCAGTGCTAGAAGGACCGCGCCCCAGCATTTT.